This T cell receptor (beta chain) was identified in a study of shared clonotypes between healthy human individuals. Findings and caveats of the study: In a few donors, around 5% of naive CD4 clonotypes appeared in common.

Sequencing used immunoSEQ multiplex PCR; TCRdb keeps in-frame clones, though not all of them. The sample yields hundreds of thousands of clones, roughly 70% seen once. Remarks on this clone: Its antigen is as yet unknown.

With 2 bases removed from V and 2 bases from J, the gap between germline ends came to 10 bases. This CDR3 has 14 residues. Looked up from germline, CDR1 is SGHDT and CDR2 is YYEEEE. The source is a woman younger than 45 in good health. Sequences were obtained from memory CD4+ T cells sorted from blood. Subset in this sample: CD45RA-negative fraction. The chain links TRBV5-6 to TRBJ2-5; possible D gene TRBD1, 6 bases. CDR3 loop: CASSFRGQQETQYF. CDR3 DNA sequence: TGTGCCAGCAGCTTCAGGGGCCAACAAGAGACCCAGTACTTC.